This T cell receptor beta chain came from a study of graft-versus-host responses after intestinal transplantation. Study-wide background: As for transplant type, recipients had multivisceral, liver-intestinal, or isolated intestinal grafts. Study-level findings and limits: Investigators detected GvH clones in recipient marrow, with some emerging earlier in ileum or blood.

Here immunoSEQ multiplex PCR was the method, and the copy in TCRdb shows in-frame clones only, minus some. The sample has 55,000 to 70,000 clones; 90% to 95% are singletons. About this clone itself: What it recognizes is unknown.

There are 15 residues in the CDR3. CDR1 and CDR2 from the germline V gene are MGHRA and YSYEKL. The V end was cut by 3 bases, the J end by 1 base, with 10 bases between. The material sequenced was PBMCs, taken roughly 120 days after intestinal transplantation. V gene TRBV4-1 combines with J gene TRBJ2-1; tentatively, D is TRBD2 (6 bases). This receptor was taken from a human patient who received an intestinal transplant, so some T cells may come from the graft donor. The CDR3 DNA sequence: TGCGCCAGCAGCCAGACTAGAAGTTCCTACAATGAGCAGTTCTTC. It codes for CASSQTRSSYNEQFF.